A selection of T cell receptor beta chains follows, all from one sample in a study of neurological immune-mediated disorders. TCRdb re-analysed the 5' RACE reads in MiXCR, keeping a single row per CDR3 protein. The table records about 59,000 distinct CDR3 sequences, about an eighth of them present only once. Sequencing was done on a sample of PBMCs. The receptor source for this set is a woman aged 60 to 75 with HTLV-1-associated myelopathy (HAM/TSP). CDR3s include the opening cysteine and the closing phenylalanine or tryptophan. Fields, in order: CDR3 length, V gene, clone size, D gene, J gene, CDR3 protein, CDR3 DNA. D genes are given only for firm matches. A clone size is listed for some rows: how often the clone was seen (once, few, many), or a class if it is expanded.

len: 15
v_gene: TRBV5-8
abundance: many
d_gene: .
j_gene: TRBJ2-3
CDR3aa: CASRLKTGYTDTQYF
CDR3nt: TGTGCCAGCAGACTTAAAACAGGATACACAGATACGCAGTATTTT

len: 17
v_gene: TRBV28
abundance: many
d_gene: .
j_gene: TRBJ2-2
CDR3aa: CASPNGTGRADTGELFF
CDR3nt: TGTGCCAGCCCTAACGGAACAGGCAGGGCGGACACCGGGGAGCTGTTTTTT

len: 13
v_gene: TRBV29-1
abundance: many
d_gene: TRBD1
j_gene: TRBJ2-7
CDR3aa: CSVLPGQDYEQYF
CDR3nt: TGCAGCGTTCTACCGGGACAGGACTACGAGCAGTACTTC

len: 16
v_gene: TRBV11-2
abundance: many
d_gene: .
j_gene: TRBJ1-1
CDR3aa: CASSLAFEGMRTEAFF
CDR3nt: TGTGCCAGCAGCTTAGCGTTTGAGGGGATGAGGACTGAAGCTTTCTTT

len: 13
v_gene: TRBV5-1
abundance: many
d_gene: .
j_gene: TRBJ2-1
CDR3aa: CASSPGGQEVQFF
CDR3nt: TGCGCCAGCAGCCCCGGGGGCCAAGAGGTGCAGTTCTTC

len: 14
v_gene: TRBV12-3/TRBV12-4
abundance: once
d_gene: .
j_gene: TRBJ2-4
CDR3aa: CASSYGGGVNIRYF
CDR3nt: TGTGCCAGCAGTTATGGAGGGGGTGTAAACATTCGGTACTTC

len: 20
v_gene: TRBV6-1
abundance: many
d_gene: .
j_gene: TRBJ2-1
CDR3aa: CASSPILPWTSKSSYNEQFF
CDR3nt: TGTGCCAGCAGCCCCATCCTTCCTTGGACCAGTAAGAGCTCCTACAATGAGCAGTTCTTC

len: 15
v_gene: TRBV5-5
abundance: many
d_gene: .
j_gene: TRBJ2-1
CDR3aa: CASSLVFGTYNEQFF
CDR3nt: TGTGCCAGCAGCTTGGTATTTGGGACCTACAATGAGCAGTTCTTC

len: 13
v_gene: TRBV5-1
abundance: .
d_gene: .
j_gene: TRBJ1-4
CDR3aa: CASKGRDNEKLFF
CDR3nt: TGCGCCAGCAAGGGCAGGGATAATGAAAAACTGTTTTTT

len: 12
v_gene: TRBV29-1
abundance: many
d_gene: .
j_gene: TRBJ2-3
CDR3aa: CSVDRGTDTQYF
CDR3nt: TGCAGCGTTGATAGGGGCACAGATACGCAGTATTTT

len: 17
v_gene: TRBV28
abundance: few
d_gene: .
j_gene: TRBJ2-3
CDR3aa: CASSSLRTTLGRDTQYF
CDR3nt: TGTGCCAGCAGTTCCCTCCGGACTACCCTAGGCCGGGATACGCAGTATTTT

len: 13
v_gene: TRBV7-9
abundance: .
d_gene: .
j_gene: TRBJ2-7
CDR3aa: CASRPDRSYEQYF
CDR3nt: TGTGCCAGCAGGCCAGACAGGTCCTACGAGCAGTACTTC

len: 15
v_gene: TRBV20-1
abundance: many
d_gene: TRBD2
j_gene: TRBJ2-2
CDR3aa: CSATPGLASGGELFF
CDR3nt: TGCAGTGCTACCCCGGGACTAGCGTCGGGCGGGGAGCTGTTTTTT

len: 13
v_gene: TRBV7-2
abundance: many
d_gene: .
j_gene: TRBJ2-1
CDR3aa: CASSPFLGSEQFF
CDR3nt: TGTGCCAGCAGCCCGTTCCTGGGGAGTGAGCAGTTCTTC

len: 12
v_gene: TRBV20-1
abundance: few
d_gene: TRBD2
j_gene: TRBJ2-7
CDR3aa: CSARGRGHEQYF
CDR3nt: TGCAGTGCTCGCGGGAGAGGGCACGAGCAGTACTTC

len: 20
v_gene: TRBV25-1
abundance: many
d_gene: TRBD2
j_gene: TRBJ2-1
CDR3aa: CASSAGGGLAGRSSYNEQFF
CDR3nt: TGTGCCAGCAGTGCCGGCGGGGGACTAGCGGGACGAAGCTCCTACAATGAGCAGTTCTTC

len: 14
v_gene: TRBV3-1
abundance: many
d_gene: .
j_gene: TRBJ1-2
CDR3aa: CASSLEGQNYGYTF
CDR3nt: TGTGCCAGCAGCCTAGAGGGTCAGAACTATGGCTACACCTTC

len: 14
v_gene: TRBV18
abundance: few
d_gene: .
j_gene: TRBJ2-7
CDR3aa: CASSPGAPAYEQYF
CDR3nt: TGTGCCAGCTCACCGGGGGCACCCGCCTACGAGCAGTACTTC

len: 15
v_gene: TRBV10-3
abundance: few
d_gene: TRBD1
j_gene: TRBJ1-5
CDR3aa: CAISESQGAVQPQHF
CDR3nt: TGTGCCATCAGTGAGTCCCAGGGGGCAGTTCAGCCCCAGCATTTT

len: 14
v_gene: TRBV5-1
abundance: many
d_gene: TRBD2
j_gene: TRBJ2-7
CDR3aa: CASSTPGLAAVQYF
CDR3nt: TGCGCCAGCAGCACACCGGGACTAGCGGCGGTTCAGTACTTC

len: 18
v_gene: TRBV29-1
abundance: many
d_gene: TRBD2
j_gene: TRBJ2-3
CDR3aa: CSVEVGTSGRESSDTQYF
CDR3nt: TGCAGCGTTGAAGTAGGAACTAGCGGGAGGGAGTCGTCAGATACGCAGTATTTT

len: 13
v_gene: TRBV27
abundance: .
d_gene: .
j_gene: TRBJ1-4
CDR3aa: CASSFQGREKLFF
CDR3nt: TGTGCCAGCAGTTTCCAGGGTCGTGAAAAACTGTTTTTT

len: 14
v_gene: TRBV5-1
abundance: many
d_gene: .
j_gene: TRBJ2-5
CDR3aa: CASLRGQGQETQYF
CDR3nt: TGCGCCAGCCTCCGGGGGCAGGGCCAAGAGACCCAGTACTTC

len: 15
v_gene: TRBV6-6
abundance: few
d_gene: .
j_gene: TRBJ1-1
CDR3aa: CASSYSMAGYTEAFF
CDR3nt: TGTGCCAGCAGTTACTCGATGGCGGGGTACACTGAAGCTTTCTTT

len: 15
v_gene: TRBV4-2
abundance: many
d_gene: TRBD1
j_gene: TRBJ1-5
CDR3aa: CASSQTDRPDQPQHF
CDR3nt: TGTGCCAGCAGCCAAACGGACAGGCCCGATCAGCCCCAGCATTTT

len: 15
v_gene: TRBV12-3/TRBV12-4
abundance: .
d_gene: TRBD2
j_gene: TRBJ2-1
CDR3aa: CASRRSGRNSGEQFF
CDR3nt: TGTGCCAGCAGGCGTAGCGGGAGGAATAGTGGTGAGCAGTTCTTC

len: 13
v_gene: TRBV7-2
abundance: many
d_gene: .
j_gene: TRBJ2-3
CDR3aa: CASSLAITDTQYF
CDR3nt: TGTGCCAGCAGCTTAGCGATCACAGATACGCAGTATTTT

len: 14
v_gene: TRBV20-1
abundance: many
d_gene: .
j_gene: TRBJ1-6
CDR3aa: CSARDGSYYSPLHF
CDR3nt: TGCAGTGCTAGAGATGGCAGCTACTATTCACCCCTCCACTTT

len: 15
v_gene: TRBV28
abundance: .
d_gene: TRBD2
j_gene: TRBJ2-1
CDR3aa: CASNGRGGYYNEQFF
CDR3nt: TGTGCCAGCAATGGGCGGGGGGGTTATTACAATGAGCAGTTCTTC

len: 16
v_gene: TRBV7-8
abundance: many
d_gene: .
j_gene: TRBJ2-1
CDR3aa: CASSLIGRGPYNEQFF
CDR3nt: TGTGCCAGCAGCTTAATCGGGCGGGGTCCCTACAATGAGCAGTTCTTC

len: 19
v_gene: TRBV3-1
abundance: .
d_gene: TRBD2
j_gene: TRBJ2-7
CDR3aa: CASSQDPRALAGISYEQYF
CDR3nt: TGTGCCAGCAGCCAAGATCCCAGGGCCCTAGCGGGCATCTCATACGAGCAGTACTTT

len: 12
v_gene: TRBV6-2/TRBV6-3
abundance: many
d_gene: .
j_gene: TRBJ2-7
CDR3aa: CASSYDRYEQYF
CDR3nt: TGTGCCAGCAGTTACGATAGATACGAGCAGTACTTC

len: 12
v_gene: TRBV12-3/TRBV12-4
abundance: many
d_gene: .
j_gene: TRBJ1-5
CDR3aa: CASSFEKQPQHF
CDR3nt: TGTGCCAGCAGTTTCGAAAAGCAGCCCCAGCATTTT

len: 14
v_gene: TRBV6-2/TRBV6-3
abundance: .
d_gene: .
j_gene: TRBJ1-1
CDR3aa: CASSPPHGNTEAFF
CDR3nt: TGTGCCAGCAGCCCCCCTCACGGGAACACTGAAGCTTTCTTT

len: 15
v_gene: TRBV29-1
abundance: many
d_gene: .
j_gene: TRBJ2-7
CDR3aa: CSVELASRPNYEQYF
CDR3nt: TGCAGCGTTGAATTGGCTTCACGCCCGAACTACGAGCAGTACTTC

len: 16
v_gene: TRBV20-1
abundance: many
d_gene: .
j_gene: TRBJ2-6
CDR3aa: CSARATWGPKTNVLTF
CDR3nt: TGCAGTGCGAGAGCGACCTGGGGCCCGAAGACCAACGTCCTGACTTTC

len: 16
v_gene: TRBV11-2
abundance: many
d_gene: .
j_gene: TRBJ2-3
CDR3aa: CASSFLGRASTDTQYF
CDR3nt: TGTGCCAGCAGCTTCCTCGGCCGTGCTAGCACAGATACGCAGTATTTT

len: 12
v_gene: TRBV12-3/TRBV12-4
abundance: many
d_gene: .
j_gene: TRBJ1-5
CDR3aa: CASSAYSLPQHF
CDR3nt: TGTGCCAGCAGTGCCTACAGTCTTCCCCAGCATTTT

len: 13
v_gene: TRBV29-1
abundance: many
d_gene: .
j_gene: TRBJ1-1
CDR3aa: CSSSPSPNTEAFF
CDR3nt: TGCAGCTCTTCCCCGAGCCCGAACACTGAAGCTTTCTTT

len: 11
v_gene: TRBV20-1
abundance: many
d_gene: .
j_gene: TRBJ2-3
CDR3aa: CSANDGDTQYF
CDR3nt: TGCAGTGCCAATGACGGGGATACGCAGTATTTT

len: 17
v_gene: TRBV7-9
abundance: few
d_gene: TRBD1
j_gene: TRBJ1-2
CDR3aa: CASSPGQGAKAGNGYTF
CDR3nt: TGTGCCAGCAGCCCCGGACAGGGGGCGAAGGCAGGGAATGGCTACACCTTC

len: 16
v_gene: TRBV11-2
abundance: many
d_gene: TRBD1
j_gene: TRBJ1-6
CDR3aa: CASSIDRGKWNSPLHF
CDR3nt: TGTGCCAGCAGCATCGACAGGGGAAAATGGAATTCACCCCTCCACTTT

len: 15
v_gene: TRBV4-1
abundance: many
d_gene: TRBD2
j_gene: TRBJ2-3
CDR3aa: CASSPSQREKDTQYF
CDR3nt: TGCGCCAGCAGCCCCTCCCAGCGGGAGAAAGATACGCAGTATTTT

len: 16
v_gene: TRBV24-1
abundance: many
d_gene: TRBD1
j_gene: TRBJ2-1
CDR3aa: CATSGGQGASYNEQFF
CDR3nt: TGTGCCACCAGTGGCGGACAGGGGGCTTCCTACAATGAGCAGTTCTTC

len: 18
v_gene: TRBV5-1
abundance: many
d_gene: TRBD1
j_gene: TRBJ1-2
CDR3aa: CASSLERQGSNPLYGYTF
CDR3nt: TGCGCCAGCAGCTTGGAGAGACAGGGATCCAATCCACTTTATGGCTACACCTTC

len: 12
v_gene: TRBV24-1
abundance: many
d_gene: .
j_gene: TRBJ2-1
CDR3aa: CATSDFKNEQFF
CDR3nt: TGTGCCACCAGTGATTTCAAAAATGAGCAGTTCTTC

len: 13
v_gene: TRBV29-1
abundance: many
d_gene: .
j_gene: TRBJ1-4
CDR3aa: CSVRRGSNEKLFF
CDR3nt: TGCAGCGTCCGCAGGGGTAGTAATGAAAAACTGTTTTTT